A selection of T cell receptor beta chains follows, all from one sample in a study of blood T cell repertoires in COVID-19. The method was immunoSEQ multiplex PCR; TCRdb's version includes in-frame clones alone and lacks a portion of them. The table lists 120,000 or so clones, roughly 90% of them singletons, with 7.6% in the top ten. Sequencing was performed on peripheral blood. These receptors were collected from a man in his forties or fifties with acute or convalescent COVID-19. Both conserved end residues are part of each CDR3. The D gene is left open where the match is weak. Only part of the rows carry a size: once, few, many, or a class if the clone is expanded.

clone_size | j_call | v_call | d_call | cdr3_aa | cdr3_nt
. | TRBJ2-1 | TRBV11-3 | TRBD2 | CASSPPGLAGGSSYNEQFF | TGTGCCAGCAGCCCACCGGGACTAGCGGGGGGTAGCTCCTACAATGAGCAGTTCTTC
. | TRBJ2-3 | TRBV7-2 | TRBD2 | CASSLVRLAGYTDTQYF | TGTGCCAGCAGCTTAGTTCGTCTAGCGGGATACACAGATACGCAGTATTTT
. | TRBJ2-3 | TRBV30 | TRBD1 | CAWSWAGGRQDTQYF | TGTGCCTGGAGTTGGGCAGGGGGTCGGCAAGATACGCAGTATTTT
. | TRBJ2-2 | TRBV14 | . | CASSRLQDINTGELFF | TGTGCCAGCAGCCGCCTCCAGGACATAAACACCGGGGAGCTGTTTTTT
. | TRBJ1-4 | TRBV3-1/TRBV3-2 | TRBD1 | CASSQRQGASTNEKLFF | TGTGCCAGCAGCCAACGACAGGGGGCCTCAACTAATGAAAAACTGTTTTTT
once | TRBJ2-7 | TRBV11-3 | . | CASSLVSGGPYEQYF | TGTGCCAGCAGCTTAGTTTCCGGGGGGCCCTACGAGCAGTACTTC
once | TRBJ2-1 | TRBV2 | TRBD2 | CASSRGLAGVGNEQFF | TGTGCCAGCAGCCGTGGACTAGCGGGAGTTGGTAATGAGCAGTTCTTC
. | TRBJ2-1 | TRBV2 | TRBD2 | CASSRSEREASGNEQFF | TGTGCCAGCAGCCGGAGCGAGCGGGAAGCATCCGGCAATGAGCAGTTCTTC
. | TRBJ1-1 | TRBV5-1 | . | CASTEQGVGEAFF | TGCGCCAGCACCGAACAGGGTGTTGGTGAAGCTTTCTTT
. | TRBJ2-7 | TRBV7-2 | TRBD2 | CASSLWSSGTYEQYF | TGTGCCAGCAGCTTATGGTCTAGCGGGACCTACGAGCAGTACTTC
. | TRBJ2-7 | TRBV24-1 | TRBD1 | CATRLRDRNVKRGSYEQYF | TGTGCCACCAGGCTCCGGGACAGGAATGTTAAGAGGGGCTCCTACGAGCAGTACTTC
once | TRBJ2-2 | TRBV27 | TRBD2 | CASSRPASGRPGELFF | TGTGCCAGCAGCCGCCCTGCTAGCGGGAGGCCCGGGGAGCTGTTTTTT
. | TRBJ1-1 | TRBV12-3/TRBV12-4 | . | CASSRSQPRAFF | TGTGCCAGCAGCCGGAGTCAGCCAAGGGCTTTCTTT
once | TRBJ1-5 | TRBV19 | . | CASSGESNQPQHF | TGTGCCAGTAGCGGAGAGAGCAATCAGCCCCAGCATTTT
once | TRBJ2-7 | TRBV6-2/TRBV6-3 | . | CASSYQQGPYEQYF | TGTGCCAGCAGTTACCAACAGGGTCCCTACGAGCAGTACTTC
. | TRBJ2-3 | TRBV27 | TRBD2 | CASSLPGRADTQYF | TGTGCCAGCAGTTTGCCAGGGAGGGCAGATACGCAGTATTTT
. | TRBJ1-6 | TRBV1 | . | CTSSQRCARGFHNSPLHF | TGCACCAGCAGCCAAAGGTGTGCCAGGGGATTTCATAATTCACCCCTCCACTTT
. | TRBJ2-1 | TRBV27 | TRBD2 | CASSLSLAGGHEQFF | TGTGCCAGCAGTTTATCTCTAGCGGGAGGTCATGAGCAGTTCTTC
once | TRBJ1-5 | TRBV19 | . | CASSIRGTGNQPQHF | TGTGCCAGTAGTATACGGGGGACTGGCAATCAGCCCCAGCATTTT
few | TRBJ1-1 | TRBV7-9 | . | CASSFYTGRPEAFF | TGTGCCAGCAGCTTTTATACAGGGCGGCCTGAAGCTTTCTTT
. | TRBJ2-2 | TRBV7-2 | TRBD2 | CASSLDVWGLAGEGGELFF | TGTGCCAGCAGCTTAGACGTATGGGGACTAGCGGGAGAGGGCGGGGAGCTGTTTTTT
. | TRBJ1-2 | TRBV27 | . | CASAAGGSPTNYGYTF | TGTGCCAGCGCTGCTGGGGGGAGCCCCACTAACTATGGCTACACCTTC
. | TRBJ2-5 | TRBV18 | . | CASSPRTDLVAQYF | TGTGCCAGCTCACCAAGAACAGATTTGGTAGCCCAGTACTTC
. | TRBJ1-2 | TRBV9 | . | CASSFSPGDGYTF | TGTGCCAGCAGCTTCTCTCCGGGGGATGGCTACACCTTC
. | TRBJ2-7 | TRBV4-3 | TRBD2 | CASSQDRGLAGYEQYF | TGCGCCAGCAGCCAAGATCGGGGACTAGCAGGCTACGAGCAGTACTTC
. | TRBJ2-7 | TRBV7-9 | . | CASSLVGGDYEQYF | TGTGCCAGCAGCTTAGTCGGGGGAGACTACGAGCAGTACTTC
few | TRBJ1-2 | TRBV7-9 | . | CASSSSADSHYGYTF | TGTGCCAGCAGCTCGAGCGCGGACAGCCACTATGGCTACACCTTC
. | TRBJ2-7 | TRBV7-9 | TRBD2 | CASSRLADPTYEQYF | TGTGCCAGCAGCCGACTAGCGGATCCTACCTACGAGCAGTACTTC
. | TRBJ2-3 | TRBV3-1/TRBV3-2 | TRBD2 | CASSQSIRSLAASTDTQYF | TGTGCCAGCAGCCAATCTATTAGATCCCTAGCGGCTAGCACAGATACGCAGTATTTT
. | TRBJ2-5 | TRBV30 | TRBD1 | CAWASGQGMETQYF | TGTGCCTGGGCCTCGGGACAGGGGATGGAGACCCAGTACTTC
. | TRBJ1-5 | TRBV5-3 | TRBD1 | CARSLAGQGSQPQHF | TGTGCCAGAAGCTTGGCTGGACAGGGAAGTCAGCCCCAGCATTTT
. | TRBJ1-1 | TRBV27 | . | CASSSRSTGTTNTEAFF | TGTGCCAGCAGTTCTCGAAGTACCGGGACAACTAACACTGAAGCTTTCTTT
. | TRBJ2-3 | TRBV15 | . | CATSSPGSTDTQYF | TGTGCCACCAGCAGTCCCGGGAGCACAGATACGCAGTATTTT
. | TRBJ1-1 | TRBV6-5 | . | CASSRQTAGDAEAFF | TGTGCCAGCAGTAGGCAGACGGCTGGAGACGCTGAAGCTTTCTTT
. | TRBJ1-6 | TRBV24-1 | . | CATSGNRSYNSPLHF | TGTGCCACCAGTGGGAACAGGTCCTATAATTCACCCCTCCACTTT
. | TRBJ2-1 | TRBV10-2 | TRBD2 | CASTERGAGSNEQFF | TGCGCCAGCACGGAGCGGGGAGCCGGGAGTAATGAGCAGTTCTTC
. | TRBJ1-1 | TRBV18 | TRBD1 | CASSQIGTGAEAFF | TGTGCCAGCTCACAGATCGGGACAGGGGCCGAAGCTTTCTTT
. | TRBJ2-5 | TRBV5-5 | TRBD2 | CASRGGEGPGETQYF | TGTGCCAGCAGGGGAGGGGAGGGCCCGGGAGAGACCCAGTACTTC
. | TRBJ2-1 | TRBV5-1 | TRBD2 | CASSLAGLAVYSYNEQFF | TGCGCCAGCAGCTTGGCCGGACTAGCGGTTTACTCCTACAATGAGCAGTTCTTC
. | TRBJ1-5 | TRBV5-1 | . | CASSFEDSLNQPQHF | TGCGCCAGCAGCTTCGAGGACAGTCTAAATCAGCCCCAGCATTTT
. | TRBJ1-2 | TRBV25-1 | . | CASSGSQGLPYGYTF | TGTGCCAGCAGTGGCTCCCAGGGACTACCCTATGGCTACACCTTC
. | TRBJ2-2 | TRBV25-1 | TRBD2 | CASSPPKRGLFSGELFF | TGTGCCAGCAGCCCCCCCAAGCGGGGTTTATTCTCCGGGGAGCTGTTTTTT
. | TRBJ2-5 | TRBV5-6 | TRBD2 | CASSLRLAGGETQYF | TGTGCCAGCAGCCTCCGACTAGCGGGAGGAGAGACCCAGTACTTC
. | TRBJ2-5 | TRBV5-1 | . | CASSTGEGEETQYF | TGCGCCAGCAGCACGGGGGAGGGGGAAGAGACCCAGTACTTC
. | TRBJ2-5 | TRBV7-8 | TRBD2 | CASSVGTSQQETQYF | TGTGCCAGCAGCGTGGGGACTAGTCAACAAGAGACCCAGTACTTC
. | TRBJ2-1 | TRBV5-5 | TRBD2 | CASSLDLAGSFRSEQFF | TGTGCCAGCAGCTTGGACCTAGCGGGATCTTTTCGGAGTGAGCAGTTCTTC